The 5 T cell receptor beta chains in this list originate from one sample, sequenced in a study of response to subunit inactivated influenza vaccine. From the RT-PCR reads, TCRdb called clonotypes with MiXCR, one entry per CDR3 protein. Among around 530,000 distinct CDR3 sequences listed, about 15% were seen once. The sequences come from CD4+ T cells sorted from PBMCs, collected 23 to 25 months after vaccination. The receptors were sampled from a man aged 50 to 69 who received an inactivated influenza vaccine.

This clonotype was observed a handful of times. This rearrangement joins TRBV7-2 to TRBJ2-1, with TRBD2 identical over 10 bases. The CDR3 runs 14 residues. Per germline, CDR1 SGHTA and CDR2 FQGNSA. Unmatched junction bases numbered 6, after V lost 5 bases and J lost 8 bases. The CDR3 loop reads CASSGLAGVHEQFF. The DNA for the CDR3 is TGTGCCAGCAGCGGGCTAGCGGGAGTACATGAGCAGTTCTTC.

This clonotype was found many times. The chain combines TRBV5-1 with TRBJ2-4; D is unresolved. The ends were cut back, 0 bases at V and 9 bases at J, with 13 bases in the middle. Germline V CDR1 and CDR2: SGHRS, YFSETQ. This CDR3 has 14 amino acids. The CDR3 protein is CASSLAAESIIQYF. DNA of the CDR3: TGCGCCAGCAGCTTGGCGGCGGAAAGTATCATTCAGTACTTC.

V gene TRBV27 combines with J gene TRBJ2-7; D gene ambiguous. The germline gives CDR1 MNHEY, CDR2 SMNVEV (reference sequence). V shed 4 bases and J shed 3 bases, with 13 bases lying between them. This CDR3 is built from 14 residues. This chain's CDR3 is CASSSLLKDYEQYF. CDR3 sequence (DNA): TGTGCCAGCAGTTCCCTACTTAAAGACTACGAGCAGTACTTC.

Here the CDR3 DNA reads TGTGCCAGCAGACCTAGCGGGGGGCCGAACTACAATGAGCAGTTCTTC. Residues: CASRPSGGPNYNEQFF. This chain links TRBV2 with TRBJ2-1; 11 bases map to TRBD2. CDR3 size: 16 residues. The V segment lost 6 bases and the J segment 3 bases; nucleotides outside the gene matches: 7. The germline gives CDR1 SNHLY, CDR2 FYNNEI.

This chain uses TRBV10-2 with TRBJ2-5, with 10 bases aligning to TRBD2. Trimming cost V 2 bases and J 8 bases; bases outside gene matches: 8. Germline V gene sequence: CDR1 WSHSY, CDR2 SAAADI. This CDR3 region has 15 residues. This chain's CDR3 is CASSETASGGPTQYF. CDR3 in DNA: TGCGCCAGCAGTGAGACGGCTAGCGGGGGACCAACCCAGTACTTC.